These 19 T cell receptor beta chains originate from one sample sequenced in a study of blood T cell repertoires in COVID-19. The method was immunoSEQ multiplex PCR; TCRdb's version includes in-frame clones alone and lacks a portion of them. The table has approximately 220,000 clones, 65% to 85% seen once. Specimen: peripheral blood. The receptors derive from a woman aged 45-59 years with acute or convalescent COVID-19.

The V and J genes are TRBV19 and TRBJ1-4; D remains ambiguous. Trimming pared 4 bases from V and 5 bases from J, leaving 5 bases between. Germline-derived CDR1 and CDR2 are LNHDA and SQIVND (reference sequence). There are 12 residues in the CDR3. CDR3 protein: CASSTQNEKLFF. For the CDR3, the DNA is TGTGCCAGTAGTACCCAGAATGAAAAACTGTTTTTT.

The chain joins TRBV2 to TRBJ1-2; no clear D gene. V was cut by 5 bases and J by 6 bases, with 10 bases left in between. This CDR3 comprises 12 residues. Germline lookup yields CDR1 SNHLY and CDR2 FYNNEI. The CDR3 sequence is CASSYREDGYTF. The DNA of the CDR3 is TGTGCCAGCAGTTACCGGGAAGATGGCTACACCTTC.

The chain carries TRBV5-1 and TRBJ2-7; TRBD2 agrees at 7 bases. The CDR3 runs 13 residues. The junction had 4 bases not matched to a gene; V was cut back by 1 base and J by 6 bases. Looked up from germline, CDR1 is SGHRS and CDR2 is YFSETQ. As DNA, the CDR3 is TGCGCCAGCAGCTTGACTTCTAGCGGCGAGCAGTACTTC. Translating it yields CASSLTSSGEQYF.

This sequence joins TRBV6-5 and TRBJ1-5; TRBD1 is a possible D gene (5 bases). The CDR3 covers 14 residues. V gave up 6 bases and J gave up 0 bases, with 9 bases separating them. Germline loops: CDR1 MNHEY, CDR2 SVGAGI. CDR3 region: CASRKTVSNQPQHF. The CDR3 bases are TGTGCCAGCAGGAAGACAGTTAGCAATCAGCCCCAGCATTTT.

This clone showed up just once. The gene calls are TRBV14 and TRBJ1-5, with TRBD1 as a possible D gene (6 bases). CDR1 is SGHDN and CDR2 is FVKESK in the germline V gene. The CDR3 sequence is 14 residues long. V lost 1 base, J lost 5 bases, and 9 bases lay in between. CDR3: CASSQAGAHQPQHF. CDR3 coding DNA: TGTGCCAGCAGCCAAGCAGGGGCACATCAGCCCCAGCATTTT.

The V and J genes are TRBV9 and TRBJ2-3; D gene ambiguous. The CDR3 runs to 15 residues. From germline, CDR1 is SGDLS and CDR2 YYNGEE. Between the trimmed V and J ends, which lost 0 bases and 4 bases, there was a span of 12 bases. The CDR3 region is CASSVALGVADTQYF. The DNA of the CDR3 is TGTGCCAGCAGCGTAGCTTTAGGAGTCGCAGATACGCAGTATTTT.

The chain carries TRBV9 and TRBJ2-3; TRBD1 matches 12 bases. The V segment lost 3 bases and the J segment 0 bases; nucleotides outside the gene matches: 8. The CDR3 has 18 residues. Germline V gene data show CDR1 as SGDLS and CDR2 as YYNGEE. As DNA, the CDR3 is TGTGCCAGCAGCGCCGGGACAGGGGGCGGGGGAAGCACAGATACGCAGTATTTT. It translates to CASSAGTGGGGSTDTQYF.

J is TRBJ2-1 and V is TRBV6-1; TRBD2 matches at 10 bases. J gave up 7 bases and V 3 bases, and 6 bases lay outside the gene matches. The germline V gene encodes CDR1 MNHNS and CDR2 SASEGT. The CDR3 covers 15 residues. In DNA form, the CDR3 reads TGTGCCAGCAGTGATCTAGCGGGAGAGGGTAATGAGCAGTTCTTC. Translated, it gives CASSDLAGEGNEQFF.

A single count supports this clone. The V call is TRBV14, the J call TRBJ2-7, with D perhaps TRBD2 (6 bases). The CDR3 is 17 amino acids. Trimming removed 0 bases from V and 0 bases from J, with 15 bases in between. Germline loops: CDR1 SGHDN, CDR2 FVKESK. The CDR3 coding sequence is TGTGCCAGCAGCCAAGATGTTCGGGTAGCGGACTCCTACGAGCAGTACTTC. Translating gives CASSQDVRVADSYEQYF.

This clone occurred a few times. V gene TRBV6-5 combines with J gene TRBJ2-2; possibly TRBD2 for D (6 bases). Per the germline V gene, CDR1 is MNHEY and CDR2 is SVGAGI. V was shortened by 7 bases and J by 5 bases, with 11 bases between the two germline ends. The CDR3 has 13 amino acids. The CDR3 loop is CASIQGGTGELFF. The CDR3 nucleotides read TGTGCCAGCATCCAGGGAGGTACCGGGGAGCTGTTTTTT.

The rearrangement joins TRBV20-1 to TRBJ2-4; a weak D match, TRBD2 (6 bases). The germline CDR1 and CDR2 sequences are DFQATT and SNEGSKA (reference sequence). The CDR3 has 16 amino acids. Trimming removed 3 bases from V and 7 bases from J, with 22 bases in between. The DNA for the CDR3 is TGCAGTGCTAGTGGGGCTAGCGCCCCTATACAGAACATTCAGTACTTC. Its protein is CSASGASAPIQNIQYF.

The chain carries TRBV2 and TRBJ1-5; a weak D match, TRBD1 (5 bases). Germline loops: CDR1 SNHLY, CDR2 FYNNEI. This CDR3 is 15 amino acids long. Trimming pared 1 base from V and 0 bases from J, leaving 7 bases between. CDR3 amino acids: CASSEGRDSNQPQHF. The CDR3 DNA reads TGTGCCAGCAGTGAAGGCAGGGATAGCAATCAGCCCCAGCATTTT.

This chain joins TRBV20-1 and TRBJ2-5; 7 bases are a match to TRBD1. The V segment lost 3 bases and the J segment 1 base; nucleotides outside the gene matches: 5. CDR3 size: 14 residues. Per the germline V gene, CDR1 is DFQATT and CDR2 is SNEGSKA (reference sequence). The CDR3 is CSASRPGGQETQYF. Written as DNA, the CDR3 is TGCAGTGCTAGTCGACCAGGGGGCCAAGAGACCCAGTACTTC.

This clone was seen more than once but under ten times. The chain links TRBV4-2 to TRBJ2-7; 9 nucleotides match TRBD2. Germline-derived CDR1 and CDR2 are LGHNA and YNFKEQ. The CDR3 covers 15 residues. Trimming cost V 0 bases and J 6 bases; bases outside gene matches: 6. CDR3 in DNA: TGTGCCAGCAGCCAAGAAGCGGGAGGTCCCTTCGAGCAGTACTTC. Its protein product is CASSQEAGGPFEQYF.

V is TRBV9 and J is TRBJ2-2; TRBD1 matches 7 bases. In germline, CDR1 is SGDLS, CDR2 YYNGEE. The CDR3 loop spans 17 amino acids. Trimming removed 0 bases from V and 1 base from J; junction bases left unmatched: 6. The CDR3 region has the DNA TGTGCCAGCAGCGTAGGCGGACAGGTGGTGAACACCGGGGAGCTGTTTTTT. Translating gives CASSVGGQVVNTGELFF.

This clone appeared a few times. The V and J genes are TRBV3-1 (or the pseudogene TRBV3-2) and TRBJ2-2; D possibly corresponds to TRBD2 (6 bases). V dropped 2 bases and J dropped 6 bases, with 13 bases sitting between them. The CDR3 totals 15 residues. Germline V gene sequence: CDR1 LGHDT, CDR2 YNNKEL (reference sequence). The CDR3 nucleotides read TGTGCCAGCAGCCAAACGGCGGGGAGCGCCGGGGAGCTGTTTTTT. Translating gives CASSQTAGSAGELFF.

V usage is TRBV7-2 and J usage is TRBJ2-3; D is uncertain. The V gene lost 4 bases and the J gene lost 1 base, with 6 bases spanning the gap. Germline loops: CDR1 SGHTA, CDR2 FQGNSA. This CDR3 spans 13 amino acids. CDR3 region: CASSSPGTDTQYF. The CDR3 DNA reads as TGTGCCAGCAGCTCCCCGGGCACAGATACGCAGTATTTT.

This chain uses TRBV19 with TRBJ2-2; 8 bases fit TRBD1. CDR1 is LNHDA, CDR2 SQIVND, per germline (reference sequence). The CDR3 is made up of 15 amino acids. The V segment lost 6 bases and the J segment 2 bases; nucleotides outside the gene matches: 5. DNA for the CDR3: TGTGCCAGTAGAGGGGGACAGGCCAACACCGGGGAGCTGTTTTTT. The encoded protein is CASRGGQANTGELFF. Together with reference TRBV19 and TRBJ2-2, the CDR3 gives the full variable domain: DGGITQSPKYLFRKEGQNVTLSCEQNLNHDAMYWYRQDPGQGLRLIYYSQIVNDFQKGDIAEGYSVSREKKESFPLTVTSAQKNPTAFYLCASRGGQANTGELFFGEGSRLTVL.

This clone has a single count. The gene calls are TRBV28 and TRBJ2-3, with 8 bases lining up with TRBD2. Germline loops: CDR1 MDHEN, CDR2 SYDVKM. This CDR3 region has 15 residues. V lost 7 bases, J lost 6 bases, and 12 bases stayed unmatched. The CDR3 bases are TGTGCCAGCACCCCCGTGGGTAGCGGGATGGATACGCAGTATTTT. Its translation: CASTPVGSGMDTQYF.